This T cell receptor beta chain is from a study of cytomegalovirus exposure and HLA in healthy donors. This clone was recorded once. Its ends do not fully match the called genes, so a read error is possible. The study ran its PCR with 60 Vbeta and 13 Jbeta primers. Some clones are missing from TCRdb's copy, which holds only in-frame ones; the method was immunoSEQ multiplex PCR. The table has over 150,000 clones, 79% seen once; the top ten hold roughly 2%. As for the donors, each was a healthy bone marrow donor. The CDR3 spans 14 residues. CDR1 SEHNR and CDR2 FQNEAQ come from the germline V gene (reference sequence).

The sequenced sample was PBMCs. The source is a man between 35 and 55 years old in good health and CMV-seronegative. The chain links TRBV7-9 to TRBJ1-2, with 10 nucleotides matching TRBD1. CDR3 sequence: CSSSRGTGESGYTF. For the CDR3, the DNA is TGTTCCAGCAGCCGCGGGACAGGGGAAAGTGGCTACACCTTC.